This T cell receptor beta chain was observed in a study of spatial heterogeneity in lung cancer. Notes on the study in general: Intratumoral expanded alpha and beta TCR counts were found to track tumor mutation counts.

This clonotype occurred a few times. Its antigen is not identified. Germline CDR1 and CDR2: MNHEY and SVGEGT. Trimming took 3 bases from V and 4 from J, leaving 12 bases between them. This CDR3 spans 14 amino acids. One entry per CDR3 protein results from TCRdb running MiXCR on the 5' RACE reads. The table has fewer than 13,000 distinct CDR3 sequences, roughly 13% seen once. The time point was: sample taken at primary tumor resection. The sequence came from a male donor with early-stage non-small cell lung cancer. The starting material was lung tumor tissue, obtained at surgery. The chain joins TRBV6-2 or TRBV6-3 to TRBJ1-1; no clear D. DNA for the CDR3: TGTGCCAGCAGTTATATTGCTAGCAGCACTGAAGCTTTCTTT. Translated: CASSYIASSTEAFF.